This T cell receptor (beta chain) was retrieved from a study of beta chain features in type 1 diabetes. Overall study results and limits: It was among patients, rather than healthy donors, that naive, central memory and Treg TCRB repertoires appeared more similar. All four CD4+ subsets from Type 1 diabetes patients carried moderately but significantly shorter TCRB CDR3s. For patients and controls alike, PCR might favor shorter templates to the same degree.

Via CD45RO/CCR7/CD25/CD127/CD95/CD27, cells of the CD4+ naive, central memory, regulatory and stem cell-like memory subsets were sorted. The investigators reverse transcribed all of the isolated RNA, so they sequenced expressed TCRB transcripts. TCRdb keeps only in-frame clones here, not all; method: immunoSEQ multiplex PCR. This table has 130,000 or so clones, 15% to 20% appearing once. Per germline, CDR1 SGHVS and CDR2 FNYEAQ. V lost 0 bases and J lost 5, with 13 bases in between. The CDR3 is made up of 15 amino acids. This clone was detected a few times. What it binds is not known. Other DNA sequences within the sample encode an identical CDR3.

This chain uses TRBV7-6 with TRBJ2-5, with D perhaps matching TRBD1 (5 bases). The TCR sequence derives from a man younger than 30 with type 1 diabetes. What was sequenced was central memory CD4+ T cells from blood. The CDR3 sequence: CASSLAGQGLETQYF. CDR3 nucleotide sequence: TGTGCCAGCAGCTTAGCGGGTCAGGGCCTCGAGACCCAGTACTTC.